This TCR beta chain was identified during a study of T cell responses to AZD1222 COVID-19 vaccine. General study results and limits: Nearly half of spike-specific TCRs reportedly target unmutated variant regions. Repertoires in all cases were sampled only once the peak T cell response had passed. When two AZD1222 doses had been given, Spike-specific TCR breadth and depth rose.

Notes on this clone: What it binds is unknown.

V shed 3 bases and J shed 6 bases, with 6 bases lying between them. The CDR3 is made up of 12 amino acids. Clones were read by immunoSEQ multiplex PCR, and TCRdb kept only the in-frame ones, dropping some. This table has about 99,000 clones, roughly nine tenths appearing once. V gene TRBV12-3 or TRBV12-4 combines with J gene TRBJ2-1; D is undetermined. The starting material was peripheral blood, obtained 28 days after the second dose of the MenACWY control vaccine. The clonotype was recovered from an adult who received the MenACWY meningococcal vaccine as a control. CDR3 loop: CASSFHVNEQFF. CDR3 DNA: TGTGCCAGCAGTTTTCACGTCAATGAGCAGTTCTTC.